This T cell receptor (beta chain) derives from a study of T cell responses to AZD1222 COVID-19 vaccine. The CDR3 is 13 residues long. The V and J ends lost 7 bases and 4 bases, in that order; junction bases with no gene match: 6. In germline, CDR1 is LGHDT, CDR2 YNNKEL (reference sequence). Profiled with immunoSEQ multiplex PCR; TCRdb holds only in-frame clones, not every one. In the table there are more than 150,000 clones, 70% to 90% of which are singletons. The source was peripheral blood, collected on day 0 of AZD1222 vaccination. The TCR sequence derives from an adult in good health. The chain links TRBV3-1 (or the pseudogene TRBV3-2) to TRBJ1-1; 7 nucleotides match TRBD1. CDR3 protein: CASNAGGATEAFF. The CDR3 bases are TGTGCCAGCAACGCAGGGGGTGCCACTGAAGCTTTCTTT.